This record looks at one T cell receptor beta chain sequence and its context. A much bigger clone sits one base away, suggesting this may be a read error. This record belongs to a study of tumor-infiltrating lymphocytes in primary liver carcinoma. The CDR3 is 13 residues long. Trimming removed 7 bases from V and 7 bases from J, with 14 bases in between. Germline lookup yields CDR1 SGHAT and CDR2 FQNNGV. The tissue used was unsorted bulk material of about 19-33 mg. RNA and DNA were co-extracted from it with the AllPrep DNA/RNA mini kit. No treatment had been given to the patients, who were chronically infected with HBV. Each tumor was sampled at four poles and its centre. Each tumor sample had over 75% viable tumor cells. Production of TCR beta cDNA used around 460 ng total RNA together with a constant-region primer. Libraries covering TCR beta were generated through three nested multiplex PCR rounds (using a slightly modified ARM-PCR). TRBV1-TRBV30 forward primers paired with a C-beta reverse primer drove the first two PCR rounds, 10 cycles each. MiXCR was run by TCRdb on the multiplex PCR reads, yielding one entry per CDR3 protein. Among roughly 30,000 distinct CDR3 sequences, around 70% were seen once, and the ten largest hold roughly 29%.

The sequenced sample consisted of liver tumor tissue from sampling region 3. Documented subset: tumor region T3, left-lateral pole. The source of this sequence is a woman in her 30s with primary liver carcinoma and hepatitis B virus infection. The chain joins TRBV11-2 to TRBJ1-3; D unclear. CDR3 residues: CASTCPNRNTIYF. The CDR3 DNA sequence: TGTGCCAGCACCTGCCCAAATCGGAACACCATATATTTT.